Each of the 2 T cell receptor beta chains below was sequenced from the same sample in a study of CD8 T cells in ankylosing spondylitis. Study findings and constraints: A TCR beta motif of about eight highly homologous variants seemed to mark ankylosing spondylitis blood.

One entry per CDR3 protein results from TCRdb running MiXCR on the 5' RACE reads. The table has about 540,000 distinct CDR3 sequences, about 13% seen once. For these TCRs, the target antigens are not known. The sequencing sample was made of blood, either unsorted or a sorted T cell fraction (not recorded which). The source of these receptors is a male donor with ankylosing spondylitis.

There are a few counts of this clonotype. The chain combines TRBV6-4 with TRBJ2-1; D remains unclear. The CDR3 runs to 15 residues. The V and J ends lost 4 bases and 0 bases respectively, with 10 bases between them. Looked up from germline, CDR1 is MRHNA and CDR2 is SNTAGT. The CDR3 DNA reads as TGTGCCAGCAGTGCTGTAGCCCTCTCCTACAATGAGCAGTTCTTC. Residues: CASSAVALSYNEQFF.

This clonotype was detected only a few times. J is TRBJ2-3 and V is TRBV20-1; D is ambiguous. Germline V gives CDR1 DFQATT, CDR2 SNEGSKA (reference sequence). The CDR3 has 14 amino acids. Trimming left V 6 bases short and J 0 bases short, with 13 bases between. The CDR3 loop is CSARRLESTDTQYF. DNA for the CDR3: TGCAGTGCCCGACGGCTAGAAAGCACAGATACGCAGTATTTT.